These 8 T cell receptor beta chains came from one sample sequenced in a study of technical replicates of blood from a handful of donors. TCRdb's table, derived via immunoSEQ multiplex PCR, lists solely in-frame clones and lacks some. The sample shows around 60,000 clones, around 92% of them seen only once. Sequenced material: PBMCs. Receptors originate from a human donor in good health. Some clones in this sample may be carry-over from other donors' samples.

This rearrangement joins TRBV7-2 to TRBJ1-2; 10 bases fit TRBD1. The V segment lost 4 bases and the J segment 5 bases; nucleotides outside the gene matches: 7. The CDR3 has 15 residues. The germline V gene encodes CDR1 SGHTA and CDR2 FQGNSA. This CDR3 is CASSSRDRGSYGYTF. The CDR3 DNA is TGTGCCAGCAGCTCCCGGGACAGGGGAAGTTATGGCTACACCTTC.

This sequence joins TRBV11-1 and TRBJ2-3, with D possibly matching TRBD1 (5 bases). The CDR3 is made up of 15 amino acids. The V end lost 5 bases, the J end lost 3 bases, and 15 bases lay between the germline ends. CDR1 and CDR2 (germline): SGHAT, FQDESV (reference sequence). The CDR3 sequence: CASSPRQGGTDTQYF. The DNA of the CDR3 is TGTGCCAGCAGCCCTCGGCAGGGTGGGACAGATACGCAGTATTTT.

This chain links TRBV18 with TRBJ2-7, with 7 positions matching TRBD2. With 6 bases clipped from V and 3 bases from J, the junction kept 5 bases outside the gene matches. Looked up from germline, CDR1 is KGHSH and CDR2 is LQKENI. CDR3 length equals 13 residues. The CDR3 reads CASSPGTNYEQYF. CDR3 in DNA: TGTGCCAGCTCCCCCGGGACTAACTACGAGCAGTACTTC.

V is TRBV5-4 and J is TRBJ2-2, with TRBD2 matching over 8 bases. Germline loops: CDR1 SGHNT, CDR2 YYREEE (reference sequence). Germline trimming cut 0 bases from V and 5 bases from J; bases unmatched to any gene: 0. The CDR3 is made up of 14 amino acids. The DNA of the CDR3 is TGTGCCAGCAGCTTGGCTAGCGGGACCGGGGAGCTGTTTTTT. Its translation is CASSLASGTGELFF.

The V and J genes are TRBV27 and TRBJ2-7; maybe TRBD1 (6 bases). Germline CDR1 reads MNHEY; CDR2 reads SMNVEV (reference sequence). This CDR3 comprises 15 residues. Trimming removed 1 base from V and 3 bases from J, with 13 bases in between. Written as DNA, the CDR3 is TGTGCCAGCAGTTTATATGCTGGGGGCATCTACGAGCAGTACTTC. This sequence encodes CASSLYAGGIYEQYF.

The CDR3 DNA is TGTGCCAGCAGCCTCGGAAGGGGGCCTCAGCCCCAGCATTTT. This encodes CASSLGRGPQPQHF. The V call is TRBV7-2, the J call TRBJ1-5, with 7 bases matching TRBD1. With 5 bases clipped from V and 6 bases from J, the junction kept 7 bases outside the gene matches. This CDR3 is built from 14 residues. Germline V gene lookup returns CDR1 SGHTA and CDR2 FQGNSA. Combining the CDR3 with reference TRBV7-2 and TRBJ1-5 gives the whole variable domain GAGVSQSPSNKVTEKGKDVELRCDPISGHTALYWYRQSLGQGLEFLIYFQGNSAPDKSGLPSDRFSAERTGGSVSTLTIQRTQQEDSAVYLCASSLGRGPQPQHFGDGTRLSIL.

J is TRBJ2-7 and V is TRBV29-1; 9 positions agree with TRBD2. V dropped 3 bases and J dropped 4; count of bases not matched to a gene: 10. The CDR3 extends over 15 amino acids. The V gene's germline CDR1 is SQVTM and CDR2 ANQGSEA. CDR3 in amino acids: CSVENPRAGGYEQYF. The DNA of the CDR3 is TGCAGCGTTGAGAACCCTAGAGCGGGAGGATACGAGCAGTACTTC.

The rearrangement links TRBV7-2 to TRBJ1-6; TRBD1 matches 7 bases. Germline V lookup: CDR1 SGHTA, CDR2 FQGNSA. The trim removed 5 bases at V and 7 bases at J, leaving 5 bases unmatched. The length of the CDR3 is 14 residues. CDR3 amino acids: CASSPRGYNSPLHF. The CDR3 nucleotides are TGTGCCAGCAGCCCCAGGGGGTACAATTCACCCCTCCACTTT.